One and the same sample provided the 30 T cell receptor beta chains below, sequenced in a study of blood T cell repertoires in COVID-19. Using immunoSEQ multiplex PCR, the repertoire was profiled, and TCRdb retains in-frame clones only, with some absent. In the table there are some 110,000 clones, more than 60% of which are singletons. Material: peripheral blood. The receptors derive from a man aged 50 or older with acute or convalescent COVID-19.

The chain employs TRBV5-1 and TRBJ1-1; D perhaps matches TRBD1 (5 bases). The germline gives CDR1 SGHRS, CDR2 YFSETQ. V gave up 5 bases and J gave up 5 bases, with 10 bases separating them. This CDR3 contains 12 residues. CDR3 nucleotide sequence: TGCGCCAGCAGTGGGGCGAGGACTGAAGCTTTCTTT. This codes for CASSGARTEAFF. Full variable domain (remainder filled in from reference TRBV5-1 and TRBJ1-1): KAGVTQTPRYLIKTRGQQVTLSCSPISGHRSVSWYQQTPGQGLQFLFEYFSETQRNKGNFPGRFSGRQFSNSRSEMNVSTLELGDSALYLCASSGARTEAFFGQGTRLTVV.

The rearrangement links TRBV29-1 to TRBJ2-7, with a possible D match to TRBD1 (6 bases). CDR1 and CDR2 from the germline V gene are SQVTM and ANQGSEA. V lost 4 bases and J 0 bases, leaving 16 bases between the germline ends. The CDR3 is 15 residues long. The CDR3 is CSVATGWSSSYEQYF. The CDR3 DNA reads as TGCAGCGTTGCGACAGGTTGGTCAAGCTCCTACGAGCAGTACTTC.

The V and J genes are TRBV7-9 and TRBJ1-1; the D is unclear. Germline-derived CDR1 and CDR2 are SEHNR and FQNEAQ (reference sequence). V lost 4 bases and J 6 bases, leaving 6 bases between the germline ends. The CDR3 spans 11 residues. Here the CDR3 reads CASSSRAEAFF. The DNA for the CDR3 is TGTGCCAGCAGCTCCCGGGCTGAAGCTTTCTTT.

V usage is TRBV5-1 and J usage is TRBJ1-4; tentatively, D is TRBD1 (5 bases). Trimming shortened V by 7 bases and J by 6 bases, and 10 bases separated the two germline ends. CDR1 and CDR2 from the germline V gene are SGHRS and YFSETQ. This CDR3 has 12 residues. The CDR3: CASSGTDEKLFF. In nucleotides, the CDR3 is TGCGCCAGCTCCGGGACTGATGAAAAACTGTTTTTT.

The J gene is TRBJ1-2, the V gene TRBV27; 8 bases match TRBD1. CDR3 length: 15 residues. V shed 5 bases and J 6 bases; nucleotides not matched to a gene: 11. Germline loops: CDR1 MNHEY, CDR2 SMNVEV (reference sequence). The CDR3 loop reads CASSPIPWTGNGYTF. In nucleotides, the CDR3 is TGTGCCAGCAGTCCAATACCATGGACAGGGAATGGCTACACCTTC.

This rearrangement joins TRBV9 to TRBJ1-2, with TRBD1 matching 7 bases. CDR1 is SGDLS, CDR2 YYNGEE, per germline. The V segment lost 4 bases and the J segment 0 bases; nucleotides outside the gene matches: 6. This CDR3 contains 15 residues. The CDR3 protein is CASSTQGFPNYGYTF. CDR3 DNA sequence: TGTGCCAGCAGCACACAGGGGTTCCCTAACTATGGCTACACCTTC. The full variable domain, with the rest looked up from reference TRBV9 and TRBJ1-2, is DSGVTQTPKHLITATGQRVTLRCSPRSGDLSVYWYQQSLDQGLQFLIQYYNGEERAKGNILERFSAQQFPDLHSELNLSSLELGDSALYFCASSTQGFPNYGYTFGSGTRLTVV.

CDR3 nucleotides: TGTGCCAGCAGTGAAACCTTAGGGACAGGTCGTTCTTTCTTT. Its protein product is CASSETLGTGRSFF. The chain combines TRBV2 with TRBJ1-1; the match to TRBD1 covers 8 bases. The CDR3 covers 14 residues. Germline assignment: CDR1 SNHLY and CDR2 FYNNEI. V lost 2 bases to trimming and J lost 12 bases; unmatched junction nucleotides: 11. Complete variable domain (other parts from reference TRBV2 and TRBJ1-1): EPEVTQTPSHQVTQMGQEVILRCVPISNHLYFYWYRQILGQKVEFLVSFYNNEISEKSEIFDDQFSVERPDGSNFTLKIRSTKLEDSAMYFCASSETLGTGRSFFGQGTRLTVV.

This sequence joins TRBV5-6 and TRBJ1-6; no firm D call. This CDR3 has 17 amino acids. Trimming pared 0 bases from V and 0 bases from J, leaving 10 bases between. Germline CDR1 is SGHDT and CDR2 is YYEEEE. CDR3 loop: CASSLGLPSSYNSPLHF. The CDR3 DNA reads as TGTGCCAGCAGCTTGGGACTCCCGAGCTCCTATAATTCACCCCTCCACTTT.

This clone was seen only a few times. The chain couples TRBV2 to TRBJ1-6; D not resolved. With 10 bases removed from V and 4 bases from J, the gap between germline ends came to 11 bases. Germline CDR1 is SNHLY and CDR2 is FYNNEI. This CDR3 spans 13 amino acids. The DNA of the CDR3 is TGTGCCACCCTGGCCCTTTATAATTCACCCCTCCACTTT. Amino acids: CATLALYNSPLHF.

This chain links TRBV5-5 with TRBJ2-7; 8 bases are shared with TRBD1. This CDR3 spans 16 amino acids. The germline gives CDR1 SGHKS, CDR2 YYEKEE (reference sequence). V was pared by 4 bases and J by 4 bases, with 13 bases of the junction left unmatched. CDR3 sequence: CASSPASVDRGYEQYF. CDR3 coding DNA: TGTGCCAGCAGCCCAGCCTCGGTTGACAGGGGATACGAGCAGTACTTC. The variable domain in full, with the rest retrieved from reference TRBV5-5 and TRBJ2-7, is DAGVTQSPTHLIKTRGQQVTLRCSPISGHKSVSWYQQVLGQGPQFIFQYYEKEERGRGNFPDRFSARQFPNYSSELNVNALLLGDSALYLCASSPASVDRGYEQYFGPGTRLTVT.

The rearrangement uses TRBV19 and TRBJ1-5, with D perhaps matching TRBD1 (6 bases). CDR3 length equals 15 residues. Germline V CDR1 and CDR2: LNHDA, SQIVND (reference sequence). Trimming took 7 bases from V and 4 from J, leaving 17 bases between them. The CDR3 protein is CASKASGAMNQPQHF. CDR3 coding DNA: TGTGCCAGTAAAGCTTCAGGGGCTATGAATCAGCCCCAGCATTTT.

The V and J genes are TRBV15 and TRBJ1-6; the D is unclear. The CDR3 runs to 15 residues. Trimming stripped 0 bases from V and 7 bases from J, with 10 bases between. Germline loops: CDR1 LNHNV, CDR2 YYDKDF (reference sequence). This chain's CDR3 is CATSRDEGVNSPLHF. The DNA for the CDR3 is TGTGCCACCAGCAGAGACGAGGGAGTCAATTCACCCCTCCACTTT.

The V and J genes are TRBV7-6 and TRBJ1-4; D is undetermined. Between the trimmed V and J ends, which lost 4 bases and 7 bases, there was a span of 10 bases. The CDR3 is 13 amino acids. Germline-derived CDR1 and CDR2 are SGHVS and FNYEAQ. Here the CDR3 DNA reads TGTGCCAGCAGCTCGGAGGACGGTGAAAAACTGTTTTTT. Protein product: CASSSEDGEKLFF. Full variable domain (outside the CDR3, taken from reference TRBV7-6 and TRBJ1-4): GAGVSQSPRYKVTKRGQDVALRCDPISGHVSLYWYRQALGQGPEFLTYFNYEAQQDKSGLPNDRFSAERPEGSISTLTIQRTEQRDSAMYRCASSSEDGEKLFFGSGTQLSVL.

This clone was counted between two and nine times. This CDR3 reads CASSPIGRAQPQHF. CDR3 bases: TGTGCCAGCAGCCCAATTGGCAGGGCGCAGCCCCAGCATTTT. This rearrangement joins TRBV6-5 to TRBJ1-5, with D perhaps matching TRBD1 (5 bases). The CDR3 sequence is 14 residues long. Trimming shortened V by 6 bases and J by 7 bases, and 16 bases separated the two germline ends. Germline CDR1 reads MNHEY; CDR2 reads SVGAGI.

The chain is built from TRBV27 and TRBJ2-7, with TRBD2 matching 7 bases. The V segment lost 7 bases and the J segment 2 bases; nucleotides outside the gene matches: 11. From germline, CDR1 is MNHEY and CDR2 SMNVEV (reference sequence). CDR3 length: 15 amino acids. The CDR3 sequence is CASIKSAGETYEQYF. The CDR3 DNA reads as TGTGCCAGCATCAAAAGTGCGGGGGAAACCTACGAGCAGTACTTC.

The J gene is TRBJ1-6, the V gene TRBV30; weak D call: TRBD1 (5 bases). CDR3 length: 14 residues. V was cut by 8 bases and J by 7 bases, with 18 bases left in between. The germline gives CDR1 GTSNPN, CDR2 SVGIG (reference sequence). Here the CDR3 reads CAVSLGGGNSPLHF. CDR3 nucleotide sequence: TGTGCCGTCTCCCTTGGGGGAGGAAATTCACCCCTCCACTTT. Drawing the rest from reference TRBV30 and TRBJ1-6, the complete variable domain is SQTIHQWPATLVQPVGSPLSLECTVEGTSNPNLYWYRQAAGRGLQLLFYSVGIGQISSEVPQNLSASRPQDRQFILSSKKLLLSDSGFYLCAVSLGGGNSPLHFGNGTRLTVT.

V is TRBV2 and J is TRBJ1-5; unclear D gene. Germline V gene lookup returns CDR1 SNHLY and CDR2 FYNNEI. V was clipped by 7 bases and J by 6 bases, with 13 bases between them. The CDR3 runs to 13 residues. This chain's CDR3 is CASKSGVSQPQHF. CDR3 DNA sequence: TGTGCCAGCAAATCCGGGGTCTCTCAGCCCCAGCATTTT.

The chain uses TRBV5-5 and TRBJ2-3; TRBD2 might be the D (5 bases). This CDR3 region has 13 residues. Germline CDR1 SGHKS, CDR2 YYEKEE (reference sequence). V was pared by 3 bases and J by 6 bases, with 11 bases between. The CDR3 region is CASSWPGSDTQYF. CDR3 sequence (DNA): TGTGCCAGCAGCTGGCCGGGGTCCGATACGCAGTATTTT.

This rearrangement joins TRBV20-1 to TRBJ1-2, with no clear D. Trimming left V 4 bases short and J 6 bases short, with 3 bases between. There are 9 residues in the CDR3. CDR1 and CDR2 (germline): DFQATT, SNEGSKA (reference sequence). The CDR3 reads CSATHGYTF. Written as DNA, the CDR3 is TGCAGTGCTACTCATGGCTACACCTTC.

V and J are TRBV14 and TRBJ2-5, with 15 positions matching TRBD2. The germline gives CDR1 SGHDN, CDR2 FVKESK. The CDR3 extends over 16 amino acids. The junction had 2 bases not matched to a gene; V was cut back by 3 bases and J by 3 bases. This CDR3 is CASSQGLAGGKETQYF. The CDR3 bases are TGTGCCAGCAGCCAGGGACTAGCGGGAGGTAAAGAGACCCAGTACTTC. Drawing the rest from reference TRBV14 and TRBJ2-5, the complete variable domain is EAGVTQFPSHSVIEKGQTVTLRCDPISGHDNLYWYRRVMGKEIKFLLHFVKESKQDESGMPNNRFLAERTGGTYSTLKVQPAELEDSGVYFCASSQGLAGGKETQYFGPGTRLLVL.

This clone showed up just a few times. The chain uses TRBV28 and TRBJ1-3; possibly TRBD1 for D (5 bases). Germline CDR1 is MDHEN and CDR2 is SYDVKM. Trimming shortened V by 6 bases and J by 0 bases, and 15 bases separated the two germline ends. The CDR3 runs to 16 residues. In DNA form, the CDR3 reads TGTGCCAGCAGCGGACCCTCGACAGACTCTGGAAACACCATATATTTT. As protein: CASSGPSTDSGNTIYF. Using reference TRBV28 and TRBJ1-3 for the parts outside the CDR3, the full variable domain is DVKVTQSSRYLVKRTGEKVFLECVQDMDHENMFWYRQDPGLGLRLIYFSYDVKMKEKGDIPEGYSVSREKKERFSLILESASTNQTSMYLCASSGPSTDSGNTIYFGEGSWLTVV.

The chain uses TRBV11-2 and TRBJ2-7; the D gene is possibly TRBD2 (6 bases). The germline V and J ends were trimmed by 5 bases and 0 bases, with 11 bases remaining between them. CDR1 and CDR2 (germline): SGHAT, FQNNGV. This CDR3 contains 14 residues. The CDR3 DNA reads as TGTGCCAGCAGCCTTAGTAGCGGCTCCTACGAGCAGTACTTC. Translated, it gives CASSLSSGSYEQYF.

Here the CDR3 DNA reads TGCGCCAGCAGCCTAGGACACCCTAATGAAAAACTGTTTTTT. It is translated as CASSLGHPNEKLFF. The gene calls are TRBV5-1 and TRBJ1-4, with a weak D call TRBD1 (5 bases). The CDR3 length is 14 residues. V was cut by 4 bases and J by 3 bases, with 10 bases left in between. CDR1 is SGHRS and CDR2 is YFSETQ in the germline V gene.

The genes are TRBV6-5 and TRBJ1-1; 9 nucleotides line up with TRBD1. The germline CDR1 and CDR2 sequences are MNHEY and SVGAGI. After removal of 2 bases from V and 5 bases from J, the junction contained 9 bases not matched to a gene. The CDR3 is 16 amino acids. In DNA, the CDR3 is TGTGCCAGCAGTTACGGGACAGGGTTTTTAGAAACTGAAGCTTTCTTT. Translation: CASSYGTGFLETEAFF.

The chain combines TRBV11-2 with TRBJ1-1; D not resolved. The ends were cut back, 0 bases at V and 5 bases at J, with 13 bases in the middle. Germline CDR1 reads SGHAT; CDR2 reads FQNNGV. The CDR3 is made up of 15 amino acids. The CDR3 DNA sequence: TGTGCCAGCAGCTTAGATCCGGGCGCGGGGACTGAAGCTTTCTTT. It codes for CASSLDPGAGTEAFF.

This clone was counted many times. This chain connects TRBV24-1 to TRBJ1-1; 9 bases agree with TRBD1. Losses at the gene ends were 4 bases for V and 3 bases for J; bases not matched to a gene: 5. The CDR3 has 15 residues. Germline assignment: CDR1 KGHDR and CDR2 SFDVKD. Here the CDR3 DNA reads TGTGCCACCAGTGAATTACAGGGGGCGCACACTGAAGCTTTCTTT. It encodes CATSELQGAHTEAFF.

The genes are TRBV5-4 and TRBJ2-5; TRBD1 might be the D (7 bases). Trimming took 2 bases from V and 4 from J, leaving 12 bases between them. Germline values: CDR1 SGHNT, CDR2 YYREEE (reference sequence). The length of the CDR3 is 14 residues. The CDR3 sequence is CASSLAGGPETQYF. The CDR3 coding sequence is TGTGCCAGCAGCTTAGCAGGGGGGCCAGAGACCCAGTACTTC.

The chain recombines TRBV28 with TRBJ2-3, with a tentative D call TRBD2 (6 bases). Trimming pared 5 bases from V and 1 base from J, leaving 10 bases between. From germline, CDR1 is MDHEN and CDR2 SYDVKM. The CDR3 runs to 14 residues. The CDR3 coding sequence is TGTGCCAGCAGTCAGCAGCGGGGCACAGATACGCAGTATTTT. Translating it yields CASSQQRGTDTQYF.

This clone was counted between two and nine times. The CDR3 nucleotides are TGTGCCAGCAGCTTAGATTTGGAGCGGGGGATCTACGAGCAGTACTTC. It translates to CASSLDLERGIYEQYF. The V gene is TRBV11-2, the J gene TRBJ2-7, with 8 bases lining up with TRBD2. CDR3 size: 16 residues. The ends lost 0 bases at V and 3 bases at J; junction bases unmatched: 7. Germline V CDR1 and CDR2: SGHAT, FQNNGV.

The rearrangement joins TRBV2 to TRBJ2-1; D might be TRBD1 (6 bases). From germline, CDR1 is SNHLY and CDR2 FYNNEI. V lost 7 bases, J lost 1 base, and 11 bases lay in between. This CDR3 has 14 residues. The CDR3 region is CASITRGSYNEQFF. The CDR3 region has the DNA TGTGCCAGCATAACCAGGGGTTCCTACAATGAGCAGTTCTTC.